The entry below gives a single TCR beta chain sequence along with its context. This sample is part of a study of cytomegalovirus exposure and HLA in healthy donors. There are 14 residues in the CDR3. V was pared by 4 bases and J by 4 bases, with 11 bases between. The germline CDR1 and CDR2 sequences are SNHLY and FYNNEI. The study ran its PCR with 60 Vbeta and 13 Jbeta primers. The method was immunoSEQ multiplex PCR; TCRdb's version includes in-frame clones alone and lacks a portion of them. The sample yields roughly 240,000 clones, approximately 78% seen once. The source is a boy between 10 and 17 years old in good health and CMV-seronegative. V is TRBV2 and J is TRBJ2-1; D is perhaps TRBD1 (6 bases). Specimen: PBMCs. CDR3 DNA sequence: TGTGCCAGCAGTGGGCCGGGACAATACAATGAGCAGTTCTTC. This translates into CASSGPGQYNEQFF.